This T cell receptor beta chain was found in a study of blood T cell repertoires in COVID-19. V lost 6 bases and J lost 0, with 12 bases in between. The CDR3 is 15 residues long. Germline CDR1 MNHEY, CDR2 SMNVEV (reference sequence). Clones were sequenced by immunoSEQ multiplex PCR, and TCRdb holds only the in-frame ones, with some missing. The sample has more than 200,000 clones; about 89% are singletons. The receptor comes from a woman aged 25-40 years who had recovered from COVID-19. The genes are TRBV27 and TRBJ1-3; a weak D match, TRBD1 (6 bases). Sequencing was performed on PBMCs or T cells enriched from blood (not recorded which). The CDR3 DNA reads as TGTGCCAGCAGCCCTGGACAGTACTCTGGAAACACCATATATTTT. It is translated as CASSPGQYSGNTIYF.